The 26 T cell receptor beta chains below all came from one sample that was sequenced in a study of regulatory T cells in long-lasting Graves disease. According to the study, TCR beta libraries were built with iRepertoire HTBI primers and CDR3-region Arm-PCR. A single record per CDR3 protein comes from TCRdb applying MiXCR to the multiplex PCR reads. The top ten clones hold 38% of a sample with about 320,000 distinct CDR3 sequences, roughly 18% of them seen once. Time point denoted: newly diagnosed GD, antithyroid drugs for less than 3 months. RNA extracted from PBMCs served as the sequencing template. The sequencing here drew on peripheral blood mononuclear cells (PBMCs), taken at new diagnosis, from a patient treated with antithyroid drugs. Receptor source: a female donor with Graves disease.

V usage is TRBV7-9 and J usage is TRBJ1-4; D is unclear. V was shortened by 4 bases and J by 0 bases, with 12 bases between the two germline ends. This CDR3 comprises 16 residues. Germline values: CDR1 SEHNR, CDR2 FQNEAQ (reference sequence). In DNA form, the CDR3 reads TGTGCCAGCAGCTACCTGACCGACGCAACTAATGAAAAACTGTTTTTT. It is translated as CASSYLTDATNEKLFF.

This clonotype was found many times. This sequence joins TRBV6-1 and TRBJ1-5, with D perhaps TRBD1 (5 bases). CDR3 length: 14 residues. The V gene's germline CDR1 is MNHNS and CDR2 SASEGT. Between the trimmed V and J ends, which lost 5 bases and 3 bases, there was a span of 11 bases. The CDR3 region is CASSKGPINQPQHF. CDR3 DNA sequence: TGTGCCAGCAGTAAGGGACCGATCAATCAGCCCCAGCATTTT.

This clonotype was recorded many times. The V call is TRBV19, the J call TRBJ2-3; 12 bases align to TRBD1. V was pared by 3 bases and J by 5 bases, with 3 bases of the junction left unmatched. Looked up from germline, CDR1 is LNHDA and CDR2 is SQIVND (reference sequence). This CDR3 is built from 15 residues. The CDR3 is CASSIGTGGRDTQYF. CDR3 sequence (DNA): TGTGCCAGTAGTATTGGGACAGGGGGCAGAGATACGCAGTATTTT.

J is TRBJ2-1 and V is TRBV25-1; D gene ambiguous. The CDR3 runs to 12 residues. Trimming took off 4 bases at V and 10 bases at J, with 11 bases between the two ends. Germline-derived CDR1 and CDR2 are MGHDK and SYGVNS. The CDR3 region has the DNA TGTGCCAGCAGTGGTAGTGGGAAAGAGCAGTTCTTC. It codes for CASSGSGKEQFF.

This clonotype was picked up many times. The chain uses TRBV2 and TRBJ1-2; 7 nucleotides align to TRBD1. Germline assignment: CDR1 SNHLY and CDR2 FYNNEI. Losses at the gene ends were 6 bases for V and 7 bases for J; bases not matched to a gene: 8. The CDR3 extends over 13 amino acids. CDR3 sequence reads: CASRNLEGAGYTF. In nucleotides, the CDR3 is TGTGCCAGCAGGAATCTAGAGGGGGCTGGCTACACCTTC.

This clonotype was counted ten times or more. A much larger clone is a single base away; this may be a read error. The chain is built from TRBV12-3 or TRBV12-4 and TRBJ2-1, with TRBD1 matching 8 bases. This CDR3 comprises 15 residues. The CDR3 protein is CAGSRQGRSYNEQFF. The CDR3 bases are TGTGCCGGCAGCCGACAGGGGAGGTCCTACAATGAGCAGTTCTTC.

This clonotype has ten or more counts. The genes are TRBV6-1 and TRBJ1-6; D uncertain. Germline CDR1 reads MNHNS; CDR2 reads SASEGT. This CDR3 comprises 15 residues. With 6 bases removed from V and 5 bases from J, the gap between germline ends came to 14 bases. The CDR3 nucleotides read TGTGCCAGCAGCTCACCGGAGAGGCATAATTCACCCCTCCACTTT. It is translated as CASSSPERHNSPLHF.

As for this clonotype: Given a much more abundant clone one base away, this may be a read error. The rearrangement links TRBV5-1 to TRBJ2-7; maybe TRBD1 (6 bases). The length of the CDR3 is 13 residues. The germline V gene encodes CDR1 SGHRS and CDR2 YFSETQ. CDR3 nucleotides: TGTGCCGGCAGCTCAGGACAGTCTTACGAGCAGTACTTC. It codes for CAGSSGQSYEQYF.

The V and J genes are TRBV18 and TRBJ1-6; D call uncertain. CDR1 is KGHSH, CDR2 LQKENI, per germline. The CDR3 is made up of 15 amino acids. V was clipped by 5 bases and J by 9 bases, with 17 bases between them. CDR3 in DNA: TGTGCCAGCTCAACCGGCCGGCCCGGGATTTCACCCCTCCACTTT. Translated, it gives CASSTGRPGISPLHF.

This clonotype was recorded at least ten times. The CDR3: CASRPAGTGPLSYGYTF. In nucleotides, the CDR3 is TGTGCCAGCAGACCCGCCGGGACAGGGCCATTGAGCTATGGCTACACCTTC. The chain joins TRBV27 to TRBJ1-2, with 9 bases that match TRBD1. The CDR3 runs 17 residues. Germline CDR1 and CDR2: MNHEY and SMNVEV (reference sequence). J was trimmed by 4 bases and V by 6 bases; bases with no gene match: 15.

This clonotype was recorded at least ten times. J is TRBJ2-1 and V is TRBV11-2; TRBD2 matches at 8 bases. Germline V gene data show CDR1 as SGHAT and CDR2 as FQNNGV. This CDR3 region has 17 residues. Losses at the gene ends were 5 bases for V and 3 bases for J; bases not matched to a gene: 12. The CDR3 bases are TGTGCCAGCAGCCCACAAGCCGGGACTAGTCACTACAATGAGCAGTTCTTC. Translated, it gives CASSPQAGTSHYNEQFF.

As to this clonotype: One junction end disagrees with the germline gene, perhaps due to a read error. This chain joins TRBV20-1 and TRBJ1-1, with 8 bases lining up with TRBD1. The CDR3 consists of 18 residues. Germline V gene data show CDR1 as DFQATT and CDR2 as SNEGSKA (reference sequence). The CDR3 nucleotides read TGCAGTGCTAGAAGACGCGCAGGGGGCCCAGGCTTGAACACTGATGCTTTCTTT. This codes for CSARRRAGGPGLNTDAFF.

This clonotype appeared many times. The chain carries TRBV12-5 and TRBJ1-2; tentative D call: TRBD1 (5 bases). The CDR3 has 13 residues. The V end lost 2 bases, the J end lost 4 bases, and 8 bases lay between the germline ends. CDR1 LGHNT and CDR2 FRNRAP come from the germline V gene. The CDR3 spells CASGLPQGYGYTF. The CDR3 bases are TGTGCTAGTGGTTTGCCCCAGGGCTATGGCTACACCTTC.

This clonotype was seen repeatedly, ten times or more. This chain connects TRBV7-9 to TRBJ1-3; D not resolved. V lost 1 base and J lost 0, with 4 bases in between. Germline V CDR1 and CDR2: SEHNR, FQNEAQ (reference sequence). This CDR3 contains 14 residues. The CDR3 loop is CASSLDSSGNTIYF. The CDR3 nucleotides read TGTGCCAGCAGCTTAGACAGCTCTGGAAACACCATATATTTT.

This clonotype appeared many times. This chain joins TRBV20-1 and TRBJ2-1, with D possibly TRBD2 on 6 matching bases. Germline values: CDR1 DFQATT, CDR2 SNEGSKA (reference sequence). The CDR3 sequence is 14 residues long. V lost 3 bases to trimming and J lost 5 bases, with 14 bases between them. This chain's CDR3 is CSASARLGHNEQFF. The CDR3 nucleotides are TGCAGTGCTAGTGCCCGACTAGGCCACAATGAGCAGTTCTTC.

This clonotype was seen many times. J is TRBJ2-1 and V is TRBV28, with 12 bases fitting TRBD2. V lost 5 bases and J lost 0; bases outside the gene matches: 2. The germline gives CDR1 MDHEN, CDR2 SYDVKM. This CDR3 spans 16 amino acids. In nucleotides, the CDR3 is TGTGCCAGCAGTGGACTAGCGGGGAGCTCCTACAATGAGCAGTTCTTC. Protein product: CASSGLAGSSYNEQFF. Drawing the rest from reference TRBV28 and TRBJ2-1, the complete variable domain is DVKVTQSSRYLVKRTGEKVFLECVQDMDHENMFWYRQDPGLGLRLIYFSYDVKMKEKGDIPEGYSVSREKKERFSLILESASTNQTSMYLCASSGLAGSSYNEQFFGPGTRLTVL.

This clonotype was counted at least ten times. The genes are TRBV3-1 and TRBJ2-5; D is unclear. V lost 3 bases and J lost 5, with 7 bases in between. CDR1 is LGHDT, CDR2 YNNKEL, per germline (reference sequence). This CDR3 comprises 12 residues. CDR3 protein: CASSHPRETQYF. In DNA, the CDR3 is TGTGCCAGCAGCCATCCTCGGGAGACCCAGTACTTC.

Ten or more counts support this clonotype. V usage is TRBV6-5 and J usage is TRBJ2-5; either TRBD1 or TRBD2 may fit D (5 bases each). Trimming left V 2 bases short and J 2 bases short, with 12 bases between. Germline lookup yields CDR1 MNHEY and CDR2 SVGAGI. The CDR3 sequence is 15 residues long. CDR3 in amino acids: CASSYEGWGQETQYF. The CDR3 nucleotides are TGTGCCAGCAGTTACGAGGGTTGGGGGCAAGAGACCCAGTACTTC.

This clonotype was seen repeatedly, ten times or more. The chain's CDR3 is CASSLVGQGPYNEQFF. The DNA of the CDR3 is TGTGCCAGCAGCTTAGTAGGGCAGGGGCCCTACAATGAGCAGTTCTTC. This chain uses TRBV11-2 with TRBJ2-1; possible D gene TRBD1, 6 bases. Trimming removed 1 base from V and 2 bases from J, with 12 bases in between. There are 16 residues in the CDR3. The germline gives CDR1 SGHAT, CDR2 FQNNGV.

This clonotype was counted at least ten times. The V call is TRBV28, the J call TRBJ1-6; possible D gene TRBD1, 5 bases. The CDR3 totals 16 residues. V lost 2 bases to trimming and J lost 4 bases, with 12 bases between them. Looked up from germline, CDR1 is MDHEN and CDR2 is SYDVKM. CDR3 protein: CASSLTGEKYNSPLHF. The CDR3 nucleotides read TGTGCCAGCAGTTTAACGGGGGAGAAATATAATTCACCCCTCCACTTT.

This clonotype has at least ten counts. The chain employs TRBV11-3 and TRBJ1-1; D unclear. Trimming shortened V by 2 bases and J by 5 bases, and 6 bases separated the two germline ends. Germline-derived CDR1 and CDR2 are SGHNT and YENEEA. The CDR3 length is 12 residues. CDR3 sequence: CASSLTSTEAFF. The CDR3 DNA follows: TGTGCCAGCAGCTTAACGTCTACTGAAGCTTTCTTT. The entire variable domain, with the rest obtained from reference TRBV11-3 and TRBJ1-1, is as follows: EAGVVQSPRYKIIEKKQPVAFWCNPISGHNTLYWYLQNLGQGPELLIRYENEEAVDDSQLPKDRFSAERLKGVDSTLKIQPAELGDSAVYLCASSLTSTEAFFGQGTRLTVV.

A few counts support this clonotype. V gene TRBV19 combines with J gene TRBJ1-5, with 9 bases fitting TRBD1. This CDR3 spans 15 amino acids. CDR1 and CDR2 (germline): LNHDA, SQIVND (reference sequence). V gave up 2 bases and J gave up 11 bases; unmatched junction bases: 10. The CDR3 region is CASSIPGTGPLAQHF. The CDR3 nucleotides are TGTGCCAGTAGTATACCTGGGACAGGGCCCTTGGCCCAGCATTTT.

This clonotype was seen ten or more times. V is TRBV30 and J is TRBJ1-2, with D possibly being TRBD1 (6 bases). With 3 bases removed from V and 3 bases from J, the gap between germline ends came to 14 bases. Germline values: CDR1 GTSNPN, CDR2 SVGIG (reference sequence). The CDR3 spans 14 residues. CDR3 region: CAWRRAGVDYGYTF. As DNA, the CDR3 is TGTGCCTGGAGGCGGGCAGGGGTGGACTATGGCTACACCTTC.

This clonotype appeared many times. This chain uses TRBV28 with TRBJ2-3; weak D call: TRBD2 (5 bases). Looked up from germline, CDR1 is MDHEN and CDR2 is SYDVKM. CDR3 size: 13 residues. Trimming took off 3 bases at V and 4 bases at J, with 8 bases between the two ends. CDR3 coding DNA: TGTGCCAGCAGTTTGGGGAGCGCAGATACGCAGTATTTT. This codes for CASSLGSADTQYF.

The V and J genes are TRBV2 and TRBJ2-5; possibly TRBD2 for D (5 bases). From germline, CDR1 is SNHLY and CDR2 FYNNEI. V gave up 5 bases and J gave up 3 bases, with 10 bases separating them. The CDR3 consists of 13 residues. CDR3 coding DNA: TGTGCCAGCAGTCCAAGCGGAGAAGAGACCCAGTACTTC. Amino acid sequence: CASSPSGEETQYF.

This clonotype showed up many times. The chain combines TRBV10-3 with TRBJ1-1; TRBD1 matches at 8 bases. V lost 10 bases and J lost 0; bases outside the gene matches: 7. Germline V gives CDR1 ENHRY, CDR2 SYGVKD. This CDR3 has 14 amino acids. CDR3 nucleotide sequence: TGTGCCAGCGGACAGGGAGGACTGAACACTGAAGCTTTCTTT. This codes for CASGQGGLNTEAFF.